This T cell receptor (beta chain) was observed in a study of neoadjuvant anti-PD-1 for oral cavity cancer. The CDR3 loop spans 15 amino acids. Trimming took 3 bases from V and 7 from J; bases not matched to a gene: 4. Germline CDR1 and CDR2: MGHRA and YSYEKL. The table lists this clone with a few counts. The time point here: after neoadjuvant nivolumab, at surgical resection. Assay used: immunoSEQ multiplex PCR; TCRdb lists only in-frame clones, some missing. The data show 6,000 to 9,000 clones, approximately 70% seen once. This receptor was identified in a person aged 35 to 85 with oral cavity squamous cell carcinoma. The V call is TRBV4-1, the J call TRBJ1-6, with 9 positions matching TRBD1. This sample comprised PBMCs, obtained after nivolumab (anti-PD-1) treatment. CDR3 loop: CASSQTGTGNSPLHF. DNA of the CDR3: TGCGCCAGCAGCCAGACCGGGACAGGGAATTCACCCCTCCACTTT.